Detailed here is one T cell receptor (beta chain). The read gets to within 3 residues of the CDR3 end, and the germline J gene fills in the rest. V was clipped by 4 bases and J by 4 bases, with 11 bases between them. CDR3 length: 13 residues. The germline V gene has CDR1 SGHRS and CDR2 YFSETQ. Related graft donors supplied nonmyeloablative bone marrow transplants, and mixed chimerism was transient. Repertoires were generated with immunoSEQ multiplex PCR, while TCRdb's copy carries only in-frame clones and drops some. The sample table sets out about 23,000 clones. This entry belongs to a study of Tregs in tolerant kidney transplant recipients.

The V gene is TRBV5-1, the J gene TRBJ2-5, with a possible D match to TRBD2 (6 bases). The clonotype comes from a human patient who received a combined kidney and bone marrow transplant. Some of the T cells might come from the graft donor. Sequenced material: CD4+ T cells from blood (PBMCs), taken 6 months after the transplant. The covered CDR3 bases are TGCGCCAGCAGCCCGGGGGTGGGAGAGACC. Translation: CASSPGVGET. In full, the CDR3 is CASSPGVGETQYF.